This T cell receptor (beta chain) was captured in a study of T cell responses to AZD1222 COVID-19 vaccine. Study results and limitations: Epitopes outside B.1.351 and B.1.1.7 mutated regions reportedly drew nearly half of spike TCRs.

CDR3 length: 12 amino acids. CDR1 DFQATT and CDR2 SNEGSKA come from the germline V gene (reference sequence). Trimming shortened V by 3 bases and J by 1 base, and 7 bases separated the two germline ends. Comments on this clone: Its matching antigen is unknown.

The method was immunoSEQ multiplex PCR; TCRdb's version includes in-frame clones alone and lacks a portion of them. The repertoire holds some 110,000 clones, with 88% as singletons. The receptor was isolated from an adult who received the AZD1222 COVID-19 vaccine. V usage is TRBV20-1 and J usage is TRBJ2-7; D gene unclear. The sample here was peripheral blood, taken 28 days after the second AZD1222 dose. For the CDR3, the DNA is TGCAGTGCTAGTGACATTTCCTACGAGCAGTACTTC. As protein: CSASDISYEQYF.